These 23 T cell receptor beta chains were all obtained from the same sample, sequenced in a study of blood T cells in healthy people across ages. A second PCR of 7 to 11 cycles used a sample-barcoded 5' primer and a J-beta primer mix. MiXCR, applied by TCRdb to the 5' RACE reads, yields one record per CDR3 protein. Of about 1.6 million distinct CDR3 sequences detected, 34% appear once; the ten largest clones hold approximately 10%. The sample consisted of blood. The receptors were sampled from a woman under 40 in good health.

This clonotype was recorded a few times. CDR3 protein: CASSSQAGGHGDTQYF. CDR3 in DNA: TGCGCCAGCAGCTCGCAAGCGGGAGGGCATGGAGATACGCAGTATTTT. The chain links TRBV5-1 to TRBJ2-3; 10 bases line up with TRBD2. The junction had 9 bases not matched to a gene; V was cut back by 3 bases and J by 5 bases. The CDR3 is made up of 16 amino acids. The germline gives CDR1 SGHRS, CDR2 YFSETQ.

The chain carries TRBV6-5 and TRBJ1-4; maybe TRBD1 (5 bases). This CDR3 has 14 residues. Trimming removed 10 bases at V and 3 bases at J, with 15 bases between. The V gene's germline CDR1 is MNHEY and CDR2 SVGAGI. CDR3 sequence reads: CATGPTGPNEKLFF. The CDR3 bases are TGTGCCACCGGACCGACGGGACCTAATGAAAAACTGTTTTTT.

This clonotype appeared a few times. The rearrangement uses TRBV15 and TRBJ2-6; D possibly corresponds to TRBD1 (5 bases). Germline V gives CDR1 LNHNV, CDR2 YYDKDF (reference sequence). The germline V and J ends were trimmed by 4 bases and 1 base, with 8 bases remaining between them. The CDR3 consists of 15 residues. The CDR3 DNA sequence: TGTGCCACCAGCAAAGACAGTTCTGGGGCCAACGTCCTGACTTTC. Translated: CATSKDSSGANVLTF.

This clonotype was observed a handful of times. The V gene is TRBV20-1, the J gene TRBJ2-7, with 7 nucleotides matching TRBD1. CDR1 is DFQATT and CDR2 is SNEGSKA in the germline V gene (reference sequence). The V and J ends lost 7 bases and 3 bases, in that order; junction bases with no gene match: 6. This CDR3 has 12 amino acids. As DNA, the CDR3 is TGCAGTGGTTGGCAGGGGGACTACGAGCAGTACTTC. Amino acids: CSGWQGDYEQYF.

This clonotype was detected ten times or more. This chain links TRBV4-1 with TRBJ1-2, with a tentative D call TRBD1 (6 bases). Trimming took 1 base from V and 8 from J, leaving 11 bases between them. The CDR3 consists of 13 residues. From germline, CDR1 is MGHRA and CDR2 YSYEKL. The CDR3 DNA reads TGCGCCAGCAGCCAAGGAACAGGGAGCGGCTACACCTTC. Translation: CASSQGTGSGYTF.

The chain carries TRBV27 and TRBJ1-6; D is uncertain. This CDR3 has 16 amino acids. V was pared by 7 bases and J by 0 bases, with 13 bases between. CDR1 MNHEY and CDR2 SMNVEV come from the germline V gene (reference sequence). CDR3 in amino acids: CASTAQGRSYNSPLHF. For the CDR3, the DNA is TGTGCCAGCACCGCTCAAGGCCGCTCCTATAATTCACCCCTCCACTTT.

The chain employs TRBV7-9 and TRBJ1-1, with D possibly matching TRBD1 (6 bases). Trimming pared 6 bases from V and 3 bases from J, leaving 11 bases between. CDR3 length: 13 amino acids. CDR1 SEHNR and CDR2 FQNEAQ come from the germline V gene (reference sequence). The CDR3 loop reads CASRITGYTEAFF. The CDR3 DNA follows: TGTGCCAGCAGGATTACAGGGTACACTGAAGCTTTCTTT.

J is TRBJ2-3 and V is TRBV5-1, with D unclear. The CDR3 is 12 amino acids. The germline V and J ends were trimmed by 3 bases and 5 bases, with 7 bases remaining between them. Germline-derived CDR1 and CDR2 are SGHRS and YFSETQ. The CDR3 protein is CASSSTKDTQYF. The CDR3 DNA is TGCGCCAGCAGCTCGACCAAAGATACGCAGTATTTT.

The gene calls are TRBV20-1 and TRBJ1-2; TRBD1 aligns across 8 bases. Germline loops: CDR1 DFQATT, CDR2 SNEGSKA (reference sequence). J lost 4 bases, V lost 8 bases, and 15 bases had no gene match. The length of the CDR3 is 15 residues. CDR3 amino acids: CSIRDRILPLYGYTF. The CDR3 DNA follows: TGCAGTATCCGGGACAGGATCCTTCCCCTCTATGGCTACACCTTC.

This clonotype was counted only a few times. CDR3 protein: CASSVDDRANEKLFF. CDR3 coding DNA: TGTGCCAGCAGCGTAGACGACAGGGCTAATGAAAAACTGTTTTTT. The V gene is TRBV9, the J gene TRBJ1-4, with TRBD1 matching 7 bases. Looked up from germline, CDR1 is SGDLS and CDR2 is YYNGEE. V trimming: 0 bases; J trimming: 3 bases; junction bases outside the gene matches: 2. CDR3 length equals 15 residues.

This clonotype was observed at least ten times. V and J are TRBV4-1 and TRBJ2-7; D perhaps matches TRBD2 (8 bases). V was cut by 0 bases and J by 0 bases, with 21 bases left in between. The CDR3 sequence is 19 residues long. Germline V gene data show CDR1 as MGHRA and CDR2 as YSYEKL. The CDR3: CASSQEVTGSGTSSYEQYF. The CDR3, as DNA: TGCGCCAGCAGCCAAGAGGTGACAGGGTCAGGGACTAGCTCCTACGAGCAGTACTTC.

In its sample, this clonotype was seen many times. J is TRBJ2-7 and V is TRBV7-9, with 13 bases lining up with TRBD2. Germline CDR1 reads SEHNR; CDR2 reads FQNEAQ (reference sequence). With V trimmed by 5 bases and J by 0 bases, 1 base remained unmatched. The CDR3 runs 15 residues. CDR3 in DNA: TGTGCCAGCAGCAGACTAGCGGGAGGCTCCTACGAGCAGTACTTC. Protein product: CASSRLAGGSYEQYF.

CDR3 DNA: TGTGCCAGCAGCTCCTGGACTAGCGGGGGGGCAAGGGAGCAGTACTTC. Its protein is CASSSWTSGGAREQYF. The rearrangement links TRBV7-6 to TRBJ2-7; 15 bases align to TRBD2. Germline lookup yields CDR1 SGHVS and CDR2 FNYEAQ. V shed 4 bases, J shed 7 bases, and the junction held 8 bases outside the gene matches. CDR3 size: 16 residues.

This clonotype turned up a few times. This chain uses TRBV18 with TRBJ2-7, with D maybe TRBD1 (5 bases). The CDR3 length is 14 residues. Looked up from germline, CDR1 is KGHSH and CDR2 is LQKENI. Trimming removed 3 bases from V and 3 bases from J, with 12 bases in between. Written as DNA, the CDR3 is TGTGCCAGCTCACCGTACGCGCAGGGCTACGAGCAGTACTTC. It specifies CASSPYAQGYEQYF. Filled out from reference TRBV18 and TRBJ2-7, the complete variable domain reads NAGVMQNPRHLVRRRGQEARLRCSPMKGHSHVYWYRQLPEEGLKFMVYLQKENIIDESGMPKERFSAEFPKEGPSILRIQQVVRGDSAAYFCASSPYAQGYEQYFGPGTRLTVT.

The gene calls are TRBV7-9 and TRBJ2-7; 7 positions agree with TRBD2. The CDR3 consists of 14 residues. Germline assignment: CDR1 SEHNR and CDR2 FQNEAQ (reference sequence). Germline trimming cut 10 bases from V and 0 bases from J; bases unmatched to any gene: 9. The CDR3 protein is CATTNGGSSYEQYF. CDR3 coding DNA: TGTGCCACAACTAACGGGGGGAGCTCCTACGAGCAGTACTTC.

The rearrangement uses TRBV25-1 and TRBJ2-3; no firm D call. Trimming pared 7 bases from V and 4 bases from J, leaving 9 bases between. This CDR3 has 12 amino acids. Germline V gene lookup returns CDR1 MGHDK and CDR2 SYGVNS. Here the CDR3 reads CASMTVADTQYF. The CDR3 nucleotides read TGTGCCAGCATGACGGTGGCAGATACGCAGTATTTT.

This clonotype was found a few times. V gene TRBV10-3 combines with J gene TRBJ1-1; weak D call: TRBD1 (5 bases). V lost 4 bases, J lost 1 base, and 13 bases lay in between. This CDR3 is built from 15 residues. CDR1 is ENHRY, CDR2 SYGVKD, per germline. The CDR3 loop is CAISAMGRANTEAFF. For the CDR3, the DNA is TGTGCCATCAGTGCCATGGGACGGGCGAACACTGAAGCTTTCTTT.

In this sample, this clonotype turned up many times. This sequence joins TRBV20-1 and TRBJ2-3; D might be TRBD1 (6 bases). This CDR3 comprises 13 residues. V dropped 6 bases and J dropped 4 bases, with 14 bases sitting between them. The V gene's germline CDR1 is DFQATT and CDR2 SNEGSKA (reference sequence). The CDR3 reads CSARTPGADTQYF. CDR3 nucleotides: TGCAGTGCGAGAACCCCAGGGGCAGATACGCAGTATTTT.

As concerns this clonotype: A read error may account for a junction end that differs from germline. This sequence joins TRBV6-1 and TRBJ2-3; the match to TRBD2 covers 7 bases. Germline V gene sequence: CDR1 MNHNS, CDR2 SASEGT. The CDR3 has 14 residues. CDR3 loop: CTSSEVGGTDTQYF. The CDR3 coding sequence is TGTACCAGCAGTGAGGTGGGAGGGACAGATACGCAGTATTTT.

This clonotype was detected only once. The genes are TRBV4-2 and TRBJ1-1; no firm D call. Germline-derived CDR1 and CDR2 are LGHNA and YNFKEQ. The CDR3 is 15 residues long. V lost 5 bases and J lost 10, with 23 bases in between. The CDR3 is CASSERATEQVVAFF. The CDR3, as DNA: TGTGCCAGCAGCGAGCGGGCGACGGAGCAGGTAGTAGCTTTCTTT.

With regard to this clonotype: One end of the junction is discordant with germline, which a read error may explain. This CDR3 reads CASSPTGGMSSYERYF. The CDR3 coding sequence is TGTGCCAGCAGTCCTACGGGAGGAATGAGCTCCTACGAGCGGTACTTC. The J gene is TRBJ2-7, the V gene TRBV27, with 7 bases identical to TRBD2. Per germline, CDR1 MNHEY and CDR2 SMNVEV (reference sequence). The CDR3 extends over 16 amino acids.

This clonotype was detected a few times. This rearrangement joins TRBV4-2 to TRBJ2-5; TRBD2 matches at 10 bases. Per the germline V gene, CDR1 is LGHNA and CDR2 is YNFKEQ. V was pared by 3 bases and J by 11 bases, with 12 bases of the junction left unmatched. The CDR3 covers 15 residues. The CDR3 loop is CASSHTGLAIREQYF. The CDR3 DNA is TGTGCCAGCAGCCATACGGGACTAGCGATTCGGGAGCAGTACTTC.

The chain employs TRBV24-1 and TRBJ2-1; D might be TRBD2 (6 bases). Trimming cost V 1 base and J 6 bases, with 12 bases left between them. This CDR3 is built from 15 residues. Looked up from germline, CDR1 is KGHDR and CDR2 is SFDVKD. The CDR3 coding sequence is TGTGCCACCAGTGATTTTGTCGGGGGTGGCAATGAGCAGTTCTTC. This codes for CATSDFVGGGNEQFF.